The 28 T cell receptor beta chains given below trace back to one sample, sequenced in a study of response to subunit inactivated influenza vaccine. TCRdb independently ran MiXCR on the RT-PCR reads; one entry per CDR3 protein. The table shows 750,000 to 850,000 distinct CDR3 sequences, with around 20% occurring only once. Sample: PBMCs from blood, taken 4 to 6 days after vaccination. The source is a man in his fifties who received an inactivated influenza vaccine.

Of note for this clonotype: The CDR3 does not close with the conserved phenylalanine or tryptophan, likely indicating a read error. The V gene is TRBV6-5, the J gene TRBJ2-7; D is possibly TRBD1 (6 bases). Germline CDR1 and CDR2: MNHEY and SVGAGI. The CDR3 has 15 residues. Trimming cost V 2 bases and J 5 bases, with 16 bases left between them. CDR3 sequence reads: CASSYRAGASDEQYS. As DNA, the CDR3 is TGTGCCAGCAGTTACCGGGCAGGGGCGAGCGACGAGCAGTACTCC.

This clonotype was seen more than once but under ten times. The J gene is TRBJ2-2, the V gene TRBV5-1, with a tentative D call TRBD1 (6 bases). V was trimmed by 1 base and J by 0 bases, leaving 13 bases between them. Germline loops: CDR1 SGHRS, CDR2 YFSETQ. The CDR3 extends over 17 amino acids. This CDR3 reads CASSLNPGTSNTGELFF. The CDR3 DNA sequence: TGCGCCAGCAGCTTGAATCCCGGGACATCGAACACCGGGGAGCTGTTTTTT.

The chain has TRBV30 and TRBJ1-4; possibly TRBD1 for D (5 bases). Germline V gene data show CDR1 as GTSNPN and CDR2 as SVGIG (reference sequence). The V end lost 1 base, the J end lost 4 bases, and 7 bases lay between the germline ends. This CDR3 region has 13 residues. DNA of the CDR3: TGTGCCTGGAGTGGACAGAATAATGAAAAACTGTTTTTT. Residues: CAWSGQNNEKLFF.

This chain connects TRBV7-8 to TRBJ2-7; 8 bases fit TRBD2. The CDR3 has 15 residues. V gave up 5 bases and J gave up 0 bases; unmatched junction bases: 6. Germline V lookup: CDR1 SGHVS, CDR2 FQNEAQ. The CDR3 spells CASSPRGAYSYEQYF. The CDR3, as DNA: TGTGCCAGCAGCCCGCGGGGGGCCTACTCCTACGAGCAGTACTTC. Drawing the rest from reference TRBV7-8 and TRBJ2-7, the complete variable domain is GAGVSQSPRYKVAKRGQDVALRCDPISGHVSLFWYQQALGQGPEFLTYFQNEAQLDKSGLPSDRFFAERPEGSVSTLKIQRTQQEDSAVYLCASSPRGAYSYEQYFGPGTRLTVT.

This clonotype showed up just a few times. J is TRBJ2-7 and V is TRBV7-9, with D maybe TRBD1 (5 bases). CDR3 length equals 14 residues. V was cut by 2 bases and J by 3 bases, with 11 bases left in between. Germline CDR1 is SEHNR and CDR2 is FQNEAQ (reference sequence). CDR3 amino acids: CASSLIRGNYEQYF. The CDR3 DNA is TGTGCCAGCAGCTTAATAAGGGGAAACTACGAGCAGTACTTC.

V and J are TRBV10-3 and TRBJ2-1; 9 bases align to TRBD2. After removal of 7 bases from V and 7 bases from J, the junction contained 5 bases not matched to a gene. The CDR3 consists of 13 residues. The germline V gene has CDR1 ENHRY and CDR2 SYGVKD. The CDR3, as DNA: TGTGCCATCACCATCAGCGGGGGGAATGAGCAGTTCTTC. Encoded protein: CAITISGGNEQFF.

This clonotype has ten or more counts. The genes are TRBV4-3 and TRBJ2-7; 8 positions match TRBD2. After removal of 2 bases from V and 2 bases from J, the junction contained 2 bases not matched to a gene. Germline V gene data show CDR1 as LGHNA and CDR2 as YSLEER. This CDR3 is built from 14 residues. This CDR3 is CASSQLAGPYEQYF. The DNA for the CDR3 is TGCGCCAGCAGCCAACTAGCGGGTCCCTACGAGCAGTACTTC.

This clonotype turned up a few times. The chain combines TRBV5-8 with TRBJ2-5, with D perhaps TRBD2 (5 bases). The germline V gene encodes CDR1 SGHTS and CDR2 YDEGEE. The CDR3 extends over 14 amino acids. The V gene lost 7 bases and the J gene lost 5 bases, with 18 bases spanning the gap. The chain's CDR3 is CASGRRALRETQYF. The CDR3 nucleotides are TGTGCCAGCGGTAGGCGGGCGCTCCGGGAGACCCAGTACTTC.

This clonotype has at least ten counts. The gene calls are TRBV29-1 and TRBJ2-3; D unclear. The CDR3 contains 14 residues. CDR1 SQVTM and CDR2 ANQGSEA come from the germline V gene. Trimming shortened V by 2 bases and J by 2 bases, and 11 bases separated the two germline ends. CDR3 bases: TGCAGCGTTGAATTAGCTGGAAACACAGATACGCAGTATTTT. This gives the protein CSVELAGNTDTQYF.

The V gene is TRBV7-2, the J gene TRBJ2-5; TRBD2 aligns across 10 bases. Per the germline V gene, CDR1 is SGHTA and CDR2 is FQGNSA. J gave up 5 bases and V 1 base, and 4 bases lay outside the gene matches. This CDR3 has 15 amino acids. CDR3 DNA sequence: TGTGCCAGCAGCTTAGAACTAGCGGGATGGGAGACCCAGTACTTC. Translated, it gives CASSLELAGWETQYF.

This sequence joins TRBV6-1 and TRBJ2-1; no reliable D call. V lost 6 bases and J 4 bases, leaving 10 bases between the germline ends. Per the germline V gene, CDR1 is MNHNS and CDR2 is SASEGT. This CDR3 comprises 13 residues. CDR3 sequence reads: CASRLTEYNEQFF. The CDR3 DNA is TGTGCCAGCAGGTTGACGGAGTACAATGAGCAGTTCTTC.

This chain connects TRBV6-2 or TRBV6-3 to TRBJ2-7; 9 bases align to TRBD2. The CDR3 contains 15 residues. The ends lost 6 bases at V and 3 bases at J; junction bases unmatched: 9. Germline-derived CDR1 and CDR2 are MNHEY and SVGEGT. This chain's CDR3 is CASRLGLAPFYEQYF. As DNA, the CDR3 is TGTGCCAGCAGGCTCGGACTAGCGCCTTTCTACGAGCAGTACTTC.

V gene TRBV7-8 combines with J gene TRBJ1-2; 7 bases map to TRBD1. The length of the CDR3 is 14 residues. CDR1 is SGHVS and CDR2 is FQNEAQ in the germline V gene. V lost 1 base, J lost 6 bases, and 5 bases stayed unmatched. The CDR3 bases are TGTGCCAGCAGCTTAGAGGGGGCCCTGGATGGCTACACCTTC. It codes for CASSLEGALDGYTF.

This chain joins TRBV6-2 or TRBV6-3 and TRBJ1-1; tentative D call: TRBD1 (6 bases). The CDR3 loop spans 13 amino acids. The V end lost 6 bases, the J end lost 6 bases, and 14 bases lay between the germline ends. Germline V gene data show CDR1 as MNHEY and CDR2 as SVGEGT. DNA of the CDR3: TGTGCCAGCAGGCTACAGGGTGTGGCTGAAGCTTTCTTT. Translated: CASRLQGVAEAFF.

This clonotype has a handful of counts. Written as DNA, the CDR3 is TGTGCCAGCAGCTCCCCAGTGGGACAGGCCTACAATGAGCAGTTCTTC. Its translation is CASSSPVGQAYNEQFF. The gene calls are TRBV7-8 and TRBJ2-1; 8 bases match TRBD1. CDR3 length equals 16 residues. Germline V gene lookup returns CDR1 SGHVS and CDR2 FQNEAQ. V lost 4 bases and J lost 2; bases outside the gene matches: 7.

This clonotype occurred a few times. The V and J genes are TRBV15 and TRBJ1-5; D is ambiguous. The CDR3 has 15 residues. Deletions cut 0 bases from V and 2 bases from J, with 8 bases between. Germline loops: CDR1 LNHNV, CDR2 YYDKDF (reference sequence). Written as DNA, the CDR3 is TGTGCCACCAGCAGAGAGGAGGGAGGCAATCAGCCCCAGCATTTT. This gives the protein CATSREEGGNQPQHF.

V usage is TRBV5-1 and J usage is TRBJ2-2; D unresolved. With 1 base removed from V and 3 bases from J, the gap between germline ends came to 7 bases. The CDR3 consists of 14 residues. Germline-derived CDR1 and CDR2 are SGHRS and YFSETQ. The CDR3 DNA is TGCGCCAGCAGCTTGCGGGCAGACACCGGGGAGCTGTTTTTT. Its protein is CASSLRADTGELFF.

The chain links TRBV24-1 to TRBJ2-2; TRBD1 aligns across 10 bases. CDR1 is KGHDR, CDR2 SFDVKD, per germline. The CDR3 covers 17 residues. V lost 5 bases, J lost 3 bases, and 8 bases stayed unmatched. DNA of the CDR3: TGTGCCACCAGTGCCAATCCGGGACAGGGGTACACCGGGGAGCTGTTTTTT. Translating it yields CATSANPGQGYTGELFF.

V gene TRBV12-3 or TRBV12-4 combines with J gene TRBJ1-1; 8 bases align to TRBD1. V trimming: 6 bases; J trimming: 3 bases; junction bases outside the gene matches: 12. This CDR3 spans 16 amino acids. CDR3 sequence: CASSRGQGRFYTEAFF. As DNA, the CDR3 is TGTGCCAGCAGCCGCGGACAGGGAAGATTTTACACTGAAGCTTTCTTT.

The chain couples TRBV7-2 to TRBJ2-3, with D perhaps TRBD1 (5 bases). Deletions cut 1 base from V and 7 bases from J, with 15 bases between. CDR1 and CDR2 (germline): SGHTA, FQGNSA. The CDR3 consists of 15 residues. The CDR3 bases are TGTGCCAGCAGCTTAGGGCCAGGGCTCGAATATACGCAGTATTTT. This encodes CASSLGPGLEYTQYF.

The chain uses TRBV7-9 and TRBJ2-1; 12 bases map to TRBD2. Germline V CDR1 and CDR2: SEHNR, FQNEAQ (reference sequence). CDR3 size: 15 residues. Trimming took 3 bases from V and 7 from J; bases not matched to a gene: 4. The CDR3 coding sequence is TGTGCCAGCAGCTTGGTACTAGCGGGAGGAAATGAGCAGTTCTTC. It codes for CASSLVLAGGNEQFF.

The V and J genes are TRBV3-1 and TRBJ2-1; 9 positions agree with TRBD2. Germline V gene data show CDR1 as LGHDT and CDR2 as YNNKEL (reference sequence). The CDR3 runs 16 residues. The V segment lost 1 base and the J segment 6 bases; nucleotides outside the gene matches: 7. The CDR3 nucleotides are TGTGCCAGCAGCCAAGGAGCGGGAGGTCCTCCCAATGAGCAGTTCTTC. This gives the protein CASSQGAGGPPNEQFF.

This clonotype was found many times. The chain joins TRBV10-3 to TRBJ2-7; 9 nucleotides agree with TRBD1. CDR1 ENHRY and CDR2 SYGVKD come from the germline V gene. After removal of 6 bases from V and 5 bases from J, the junction contained 5 bases not matched to a gene. The CDR3 runs 13 residues. The CDR3 sequence: CAISWGQGNEQYF. CDR3 in DNA: TGTGCCATCAGCTGGGGACAGGGTAACGAGCAGTACTTC.

This clonotype was detected only a few times. This sequence joins TRBV27 and TRBJ1-6, with unresolved D. Germline V gene sequence: CDR1 MNHEY, CDR2 SMNVEV (reference sequence). V lost 5 bases and J lost 7, with 18 bases in between. The CDR3 is made up of 16 amino acids. The CDR3 reads CASSPDRRTQNSPLHF. DNA of the CDR3: TGTGCCAGCAGTCCTGACCGACGGACTCAGAATTCACCCCTCCACTTT.

The CDR3 sequence: CAWSEAGWYGYTF. In DNA, the CDR3 is TGTGCCTGGAGCGAGGCTGGATGGTATGGCTACACCTTC. This rearrangement joins TRBV30 to TRBJ1-2; D uncertain. Germline V gene data show CDR1 as GTSNPN and CDR2 as SVGIG (reference sequence). The CDR3 length is 13 residues. V lost 3 bases and J lost 5, with 13 bases in between.

J is TRBJ1-1 and V is TRBV7-9; D ambiguous. Trimming took off 4 bases at V and 1 base at J, with 13 bases between the two ends. CDR3 length: 15 amino acids. Germline V lookup: CDR1 SEHNR, CDR2 FQNEAQ (reference sequence). CDR3 sequence (DNA): TGTGCCAGCAGCTCCTTTAAGGGCAGGAACACTGAAGCTTTCTTT. It translates to CASSSFKGRNTEAFF. Full variable domain (rest looked up from reference TRBV7-9 and TRBJ1-1): DTGVSQNPRHKITKRGQNVTFRCDPISEHNRLYWYRQTLGQGPEFLTYFQNEAQLEKSRLLSDRFSAERPKGSFSTLEIQRTEQGDSAMYLCASSSFKGRNTEAFFGQGTRLTVV.

This clonotype appeared a few times. This rearrangement joins TRBV2 to TRBJ2-5; D is perhaps TRBD1 or TRBD2 (5 bases each). CDR1 and CDR2 (germline): SNHLY, FYNNEI. With 4 bases removed from V and 1 base from J, the gap between germline ends came to 13 bases. This CDR3 contains 15 residues. In DNA, the CDR3 is TGTGCCAGCAGTGGTGGGAGCAGGGTCCAAGAGACCCAGTACTTC. Its translation: CASSGGSRVQETQYF.

The chain carries TRBV15 and TRBJ2-3; D remains ambiguous. The V gene lost 2 bases and the J gene lost 4 bases, with 13 bases spanning the gap. The CDR3 loop spans 15 amino acids. Germline V gene lookup returns CDR1 LNHNV and CDR2 YYDKDF (reference sequence). CDR3 nucleotides: TGTGCCACCAGCAGAATGGGTCGGGTTCCAGATACGCAGTATTTT. Protein: CATSRMGRVPDTQYF.